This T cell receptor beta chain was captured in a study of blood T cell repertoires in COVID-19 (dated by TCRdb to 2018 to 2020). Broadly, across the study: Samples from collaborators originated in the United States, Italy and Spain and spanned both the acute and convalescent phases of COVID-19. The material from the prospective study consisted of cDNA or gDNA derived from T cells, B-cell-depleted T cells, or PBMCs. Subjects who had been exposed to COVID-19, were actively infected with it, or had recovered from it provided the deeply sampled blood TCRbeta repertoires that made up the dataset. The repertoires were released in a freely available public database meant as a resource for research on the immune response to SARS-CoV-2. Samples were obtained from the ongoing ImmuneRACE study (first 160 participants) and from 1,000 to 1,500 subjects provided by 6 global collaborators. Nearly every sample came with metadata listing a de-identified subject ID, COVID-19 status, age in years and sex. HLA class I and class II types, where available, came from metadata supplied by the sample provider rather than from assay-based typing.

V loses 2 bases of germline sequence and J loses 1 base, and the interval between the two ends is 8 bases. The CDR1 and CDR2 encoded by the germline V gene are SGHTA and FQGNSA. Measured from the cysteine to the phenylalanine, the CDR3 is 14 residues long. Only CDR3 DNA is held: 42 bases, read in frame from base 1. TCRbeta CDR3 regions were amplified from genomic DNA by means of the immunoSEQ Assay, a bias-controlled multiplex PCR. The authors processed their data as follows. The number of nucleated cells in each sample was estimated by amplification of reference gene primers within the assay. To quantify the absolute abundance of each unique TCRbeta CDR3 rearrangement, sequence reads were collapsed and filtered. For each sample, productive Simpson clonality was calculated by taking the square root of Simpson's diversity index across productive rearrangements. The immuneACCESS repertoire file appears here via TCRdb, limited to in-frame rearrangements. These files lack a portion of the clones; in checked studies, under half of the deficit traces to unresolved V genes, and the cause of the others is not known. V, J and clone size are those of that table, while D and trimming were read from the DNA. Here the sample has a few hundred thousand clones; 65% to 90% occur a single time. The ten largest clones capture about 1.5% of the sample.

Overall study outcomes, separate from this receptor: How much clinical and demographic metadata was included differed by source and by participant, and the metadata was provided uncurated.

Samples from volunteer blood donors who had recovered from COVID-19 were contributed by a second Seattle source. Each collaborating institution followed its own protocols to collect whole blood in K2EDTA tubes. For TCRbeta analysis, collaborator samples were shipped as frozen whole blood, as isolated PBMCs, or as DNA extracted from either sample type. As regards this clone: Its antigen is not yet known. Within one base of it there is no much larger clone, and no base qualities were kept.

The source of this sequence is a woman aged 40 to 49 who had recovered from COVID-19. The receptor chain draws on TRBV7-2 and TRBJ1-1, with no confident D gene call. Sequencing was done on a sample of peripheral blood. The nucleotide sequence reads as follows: TGTGCCAGCAGCTTAAGTACTACGAACACTGAAGCTTTCTTT. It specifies CASSLSTTNTEAFF.